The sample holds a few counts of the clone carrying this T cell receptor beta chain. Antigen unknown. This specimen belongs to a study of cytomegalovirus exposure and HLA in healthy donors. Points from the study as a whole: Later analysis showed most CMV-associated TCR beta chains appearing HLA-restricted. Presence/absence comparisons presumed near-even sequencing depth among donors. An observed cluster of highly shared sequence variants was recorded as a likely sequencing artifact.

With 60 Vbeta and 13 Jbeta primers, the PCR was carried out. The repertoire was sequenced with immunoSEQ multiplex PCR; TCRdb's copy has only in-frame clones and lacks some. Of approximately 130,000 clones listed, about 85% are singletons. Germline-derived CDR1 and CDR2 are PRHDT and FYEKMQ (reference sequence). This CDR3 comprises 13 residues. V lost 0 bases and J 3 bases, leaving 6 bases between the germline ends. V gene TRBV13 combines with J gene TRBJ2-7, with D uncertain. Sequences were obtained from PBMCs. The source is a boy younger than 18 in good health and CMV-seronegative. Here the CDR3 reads CASSLGRLYEQYF. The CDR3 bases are TGTGCCAGCAGCTTAGGCAGGCTCTACGAGCAGTACTTC.